Listed here are 7 T cell receptor beta chains from one sample, sequenced in a study of blood T cells in healthy people across ages. Using a J-beta primer mix together with a sample-barcoded 5' primer, a second PCR was run for roughly 7 to 12 cycles. TCRdb processed the 5' RACE reads anew with MiXCR; each CDR3 protein has one entry. The sample contains 1.6 million or so distinct CDR3 sequences, about 31% of which appear only once. The sample comprised blood. These receptors were obtained from a woman aged 25 to 39 in good health.

The chain carries TRBV21-1 and TRBJ1-2; the table assigns TRBD1, which was not confirmed against the DNA. TRBV21-1 is a pseudogene segment. CDR3 size: 16 residues. The CDR3 nucleotides read TGTGCCAGCAGCAAAAATGACGAGTCGGGGCTTTATGGCTACACCTTC. Translated: CASSKNDESGLYGYTF.

The chain couples TRBV12-3 or TRBV12-4 to TRBJ2-7; tentative D call: TRBD1 (6 bases). The CDR3 totals 15 residues. The germline V and J ends were trimmed by 5 bases and 5 bases, with 19 bases remaining between them. In nucleotides, the CDR3 is TGTGCCAGCAGTCAAAGACAGGTCCAAACTAACGAGCAGTACTTC. This translates into CASSQRQVQTNEQYF.

Concerning this clonotype: Compared with germline, one end of the junction differs, possibly owing to a read error. The chain links TRBV5-5 to TRBJ2-1; the D gene is possibly TRBD2 (6 bases). Germline V gives CDR1 SGHKS, CDR2 YYEKEE (reference sequence). CDR3 size: 14 residues. The CDR3 nucleotides read TGTACCAGCAGCTTGGAGCGGGTATACAATGAGCAGTTCTTC. Encoded protein: CTSSLERVYNEQFF.

The chain recombines TRBV3-1 with TRBJ2-3; D is perhaps TRBD2 (6 bases). The ends were cut back, 1 base at V and 1 base at J, with 12 bases in the middle. The germline CDR1 and CDR2 sequences are LGHDT and YNNKEL (reference sequence). The CDR3 totals 16 residues. The CDR3 reads CASSQGRGVGTDTQYF. CDR3 bases: TGTGCCAGCAGCCAAGGCCGCGGGGTAGGCACAGATACGCAGTATTTT.

The J gene is TRBJ2-5, the V gene TRBV12-3 or TRBV12-4; 7 bases line up with TRBD2. The CDR3 spans 17 residues. The V gene end was trimmed by 1 base and the J gene end by 0 bases; junction bases not matched to a gene: 8. The CDR3 DNA follows: TGTGCCAGCAGTTTAGTTCTCTCTAGCGGCGACCAAGAGACCCAGTACTTC. Protein sequence: CASSLVLSSGDQETQYF.

The V and J genes are TRBV2 and TRBJ2-3; D remains unclear. Deletions cut 1 base from V and 6 bases from J, with 11 bases between. Germline V lookup: CDR1 SNHLY, CDR2 FYNNEI. The CDR3 runs to 14 residues. CDR3 bases: TGTGCCAGCAGTGAAGGCTCACCCCCCGATACGCAGTATTTT. Protein product: CASSEGSPPDTQYF.

This clonotype was seen a handful of times. The CDR3 coding sequence is TGCGCCAGCAGCGGACAGGGATGGGGCTACACCTTC. Translated: CASSGQGWGYTF. This chain links TRBV5-1 with TRBJ1-2, with 8 nucleotides matching TRBD1. Trimming took 4 bases from V and 8 from J; bases not matched to a gene: 4. This CDR3 spans 12 amino acids. The germline CDR1 and CDR2 sequences are SGHRS and YFSETQ.